The next 5 T cell receptor beta chains were all read from a single sample in a study of blood T cell repertoires in COVID-19. TCRdb's table, derived via immunoSEQ multiplex PCR, lists solely in-frame clones and lacks some. The sample carries 140,000 or so clones, approximately 84% recorded once. The sequencing sample was made of peripheral blood. The receptors stem from a human donor in a cohort sampled during active COVID-19.

The DNA of the CDR3 is TGTGCCAGCAGTGCCCAGACAGGCGCAAATGAAAAACTGTTTTTT. Protein: CASSAQTGANEKLFF. The chain joins TRBV6-4 to TRBJ1-4; a weak D match, TRBD1 (6 bases). Trimming left V 4 bases short and J 5 bases short, with 14 bases between. The germline V gene encodes CDR1 MRHNA and CDR2 SNTAGT. The CDR3 consists of 15 residues.

The J gene is TRBJ1-4, the V gene TRBV2; maybe TRBD1 (6 bases). V dropped 6 bases and J dropped 6 bases, with 11 bases sitting between them. The CDR3 is 13 residues long. Looked up from germline, CDR1 is SNHLY and CDR2 is FYNNEI. The CDR3 is CASRRNRDEKLFF. CDR3 bases: TGTGCCAGCAGGCGCAACAGGGATGAAAAACTGTTTTTT.

The V and J genes are TRBV6-6 and TRBJ2-5; TRBD1 aligns across 7 bases. The trim removed 2 bases at V and 6 bases at J, leaving 6 bases unmatched. In germline, CDR1 is MNHNY, CDR2 SVGAGI (reference sequence). The CDR3 loop spans 14 amino acids. The DNA of the CDR3 is TGTGCCAGCAGTTACGCCGGGACAGAGAAGACCCAGTACTTC. Amino acid sequence: CASSYAGTEKTQYF.

The rearrangement uses TRBV7-9 and TRBJ2-7, with 8 bases that match TRBD1. Trimming at V came to 2 bases and at J to 3 bases, leaving 3 bases not matched to a gene. The CDR3 is 14 residues long. CDR1 is SEHNR, CDR2 FQNEAQ, per germline (reference sequence). The CDR3 loop is CASSLRQGLYEQYF. As DNA, the CDR3 is TGTGCCAGCAGCTTAAGACAGGGGCTCTACGAGCAGTACTTC.

This clone was recorded once. V usage is TRBV13 and J usage is TRBJ2-3; 10 nucleotides agree with TRBD1. This CDR3 region has 16 residues. The trim removed 5 bases at V and 2 bases at J, leaving 7 bases unmatched. The germline gives CDR1 PRHDT, CDR2 FYEKMQ (reference sequence). The DNA of the CDR3 is TGTGCCAGCAGCCTACGGACAGGGGGTCCCACAGATACGCAGTATTTT. Its translation: CASSLRTGGPTDTQYF.